This T cell receptor beta chain was sequenced for a study of shared clonotypes between healthy human individuals. About this clone itself: Its antigen remains unknown.

General observations from the study: The study found lower generation probabilities in non-shared clonotypes than in those shared by all four donors. The study sampled only blood, and tissue repertoires likely differ. Estimated richness was generally greater in naive than memory subsets.

The germline V gene has CDR1 MNHEY and CDR2 SVGAGI. V was cut by 4 bases and J by 1 base, with 13 bases left in between. The CDR3 consists of 15 residues. Tens of thousands of T cell genomes, or approximately 200 ng DNA, went into the sorted-subset replicate PCRs. Here immunoSEQ multiplex PCR was the method, and the copy in TCRdb shows in-frame clones only, minus some. Of nearly 1,000,000 clones listed, 60% to 85% are singletons. The TCR was taken from a man younger than 30 in good health. This sequence joins TRBV6-5 and TRBJ1-1; D is possibly TRBD1 (6 bases). Sequencing used memory CD4+ T cells sorted from blood. Regarding subset: CD45RA-negative fraction. CDR3 nucleotide sequence: TGTGCCAGCAGTTCCGCTCAGGGGCAGAACACTGAAGCTTTCTTT. Its protein is CASSSAQGQNTEAFF.